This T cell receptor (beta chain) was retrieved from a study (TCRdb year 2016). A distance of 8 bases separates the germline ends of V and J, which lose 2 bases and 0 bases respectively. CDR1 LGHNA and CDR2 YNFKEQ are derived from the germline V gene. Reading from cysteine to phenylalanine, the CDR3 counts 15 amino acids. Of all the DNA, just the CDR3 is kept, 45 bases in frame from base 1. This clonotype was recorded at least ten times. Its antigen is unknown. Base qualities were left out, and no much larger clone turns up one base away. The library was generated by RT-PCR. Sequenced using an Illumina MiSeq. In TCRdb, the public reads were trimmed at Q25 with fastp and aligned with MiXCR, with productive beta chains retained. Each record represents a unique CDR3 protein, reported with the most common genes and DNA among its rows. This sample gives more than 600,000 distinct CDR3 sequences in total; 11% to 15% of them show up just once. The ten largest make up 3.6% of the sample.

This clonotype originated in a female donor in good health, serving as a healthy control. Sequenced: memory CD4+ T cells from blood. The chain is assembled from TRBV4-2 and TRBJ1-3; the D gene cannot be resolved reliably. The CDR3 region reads CASSQQLTSGNTIYF. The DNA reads TGTGCCAGCAGCCAACAACTGACCTCTGGAAACACCATATATTTT.